The present T cell receptor beta chain was sequenced within a study of long-term antiretroviral therapy in people with HIV. Survey-level immunoSEQ v3.0 assays were run. Only in-frame clones appear in the TCRdb table, and some are missing; sequencing was by immunoSEQ multiplex PCR. Of about 20,000 clones in the sample, just over 90% are singletons; the top ten hold 7.5% to 10%. Germline-derived CDR1 and CDR2 are GTSNPN and SVGIG (reference sequence). V gave up 5 bases and J gave up 0 bases, with 16 bases separating them. This CDR3 is 15 amino acids long. Note on this clone: Its antigen is unidentified.

Study-level points and caveats: After ART, diversity increased yet remained lower than transplant donor controls.

Per individual, the PBMC samples numbered at least one pre-ART and at least two post-ART. There were about 1-10 million cryopreserved PBMC in the samples before DNA extraction. The TCR comes from a woman aged 25-40 years with HIV. The chain carries TRBV30 and TRBJ1-2; perhaps TRBD1 as D (6 bases). The sequenced sample was unsorted PBMCs, obtained approximately 4.4 years before starting antiretroviral therapy. CDR3 protein: CAWAKDSTSNYGYTF. CDR3 DNA sequence: TGTGCCTGGGCAAAGGACAGCACGTCTAACTATGGCTACACCTTC.